A selection of T cell receptor beta chains follows, all from one sample in a study of technical replicates of blood from several donors. Sequencing was performed with immunoSEQ multiplex PCR; in TCRdb, only in-frame clones are kept and a portion is missing. The sample includes around 100,000 clones, around 96% of them seen just once. Sequencing was carried out using T cells isolated from PBMCs. The source is a human donor in good health. CDR3s include the opening cysteine and the closing phenylalanine or tryptophan. The D gene is left open where the match is weak. Clone size is not always given. Where it is, it says once, few, many or a class for expanded clones.

d_gene,j_gene,abundance,v_gene,CDR3nt,CDR3aa
TRBD2,TRBJ2-7,NA,TRBV14,TGTGCCAGCAGCCAAGGACTAGCGGGAACCTACGAGCAGTACTTC,CASSQGLAGTYEQYF
NA,TRBJ2-7,NA,TRBV4-1,TGCGCCAGCAGCCCCGAGTCTAGCCACTACGAGCAGTACTTC,CASSPESSHYEQYF
NA,TRBJ2-6,NA,TRBV6-5,TGTGCCAGCAGTTACCTTACTGGGGCCAACGTCCTGACTTTC,CASSYLTGANVLTF
TRBD1,TRBJ2-2,NA,TRBV10-3,TGTGCCACAACAGGACAGGGAAGGCTGTTTTTT,CATTGQGRLFF
NA,TRBJ2-3,NA,TRBV6-5,TGTGCCAGCAGGGCCCTTGGAGATACGCAGTATTTT,CASRALGDTQYF
NA,TRBJ2-7,NA,TRBV19,TGTGCCAGTAGTATTGGACAATCCTACGAGCAGTACTTC,CASSIGQSYEQYF
NA,TRBJ2-7,NA,TRBV29-1,TGCAGCGTTGAGGGGACTGAAACCTACGAGCAGTACTTC,CSVEGTETYEQYF
NA,TRBJ2-1,NA,TRBV10-1,TGCGCCAGCAGTGAAGCATCGGGTGAGCAGTTCTTC,CASSEASGEQFF
NA,TRBJ1-2,NA,TRBV28,TGTGCCAGCAGGGCGGACAGCTATGGCTACACCTTC,CASRADSYGYTF
NA,TRBJ1-2,NA,TRBV7-6,TGTGCCAGCAGCCCCGAGGAAATCTACACCTTC,CASSPEEIYTF
NA,TRBJ1-4,NA,TRBV6-1,TGTGCCAGCAGTGAAAAATTGTTGGGGGGAAGCGAAAAACTGTTTTTT,CASSEKLLGGSEKLFF
NA,TRBJ1-5,NA,TRBV18,TGTGCCAGCTCACCGGGCGAACAGCCCCAGCATTTT,CASSPGEQPQHF
TRBD1,TRBJ1-2,NA,TRBV6-1,TGTGCCAGCACCTACAGGGGATCCTATGGCTACACCTTC,CASTYRGSYGYTF
TRBD1,TRBJ1-3,NA,TRBV7-8,TGTGCCAGCAGCTTAAAGGACAGGGATGGAAACACCATATATTTT,CASSLKDRDGNTIYF
NA,TRBJ2-7,NA,TRBV7-6,TGTGCCAGCAGCTTAGGGCCAAATTCCTACGAGCAGTACTTC,CASSLGPNSYEQYF
TRBD1,TRBJ2-1,NA,TRBV4-1,TGCGCCAGCAGCCCTCTGAGACAGGGACAGGGGACCTACAATGAGCAGTTCTTC,CASSPLRQGQGTYNEQFF
NA,TRBJ2-1,NA,TRBV6-4,TGTGCCAGCAGTGAGTCCGCTAGTAGAAATGAGCAGTTCTTC,CASSESASRNEQFF
NA,TRBJ1-4,NA,TRBV10-1,TGCGCCAGCAGCGGGACAAGAAAGAATGAAAAACTGTTTTTT,CASSGTRKNEKLFF
TRBD2,TRBJ2-2,NA,TRBV27,TGTGCCAGCACCGGGGGGGGCCGGACCGGGGAGCTGTTTTTT,CASTGGGRTGELFF
TRBD2,TRBJ2-1,NA,TRBV19,TGTGCCAGTAGTAGCGGACTAGCGGCCTACAATGAGCAGTTCTTC,CASSSGLAAYNEQFF
NA,TRBJ1-1,NA,TRBV30,TGTGCCTGGAGTAAAGGGGGCACTGAAGCTTTCTTT,CAWSKGGTEAFF
TRBD1,TRBJ1-5,NA,TRBV6-5,TGTGCCAGCAGTACTACAGGGGGCGATCAGCCCCAGCATTTT,CASSTTGGDQPQHF
NA,TRBJ1-1,NA,TRBV6-6,TGTGCCAGCAGTTACTCGATACAGGGACCGACTGAAGCTTTCTTT,CASSYSIQGPTEAFF
NA,TRBJ2-7,NA,TRBV5-4,TGTGCCAGCAGCTTAGACATTTCCTACGAGCAGTACTTC,CASSLDISYEQYF
NA,TRBJ1-2,NA,TRBV13,TGTGCCAGCAGCCACCGGGACACCTTATTTAACTATGGCTACACCTTC,CASSHRDTLFNYGYTF
TRBD1,TRBJ1-1,NA,TRBV12-5,TGTGCTAGTGGTCCGGACAGGGTCCTAAACACTGAAGCTTTCTTT,CASGPDRVLNTEAFF
NA,TRBJ2-7,once,TRBV9,TGTGCCAGCAGCGCAGCAGGTGGTGAGCAGTACTTC,CASSAAGGEQYF
TRBD1,TRBJ2-7,once,TRBV6-5,TGTGCCAGCAGTAAGACAGGGGAGCAGTACTTC,CASSKTGEQYF